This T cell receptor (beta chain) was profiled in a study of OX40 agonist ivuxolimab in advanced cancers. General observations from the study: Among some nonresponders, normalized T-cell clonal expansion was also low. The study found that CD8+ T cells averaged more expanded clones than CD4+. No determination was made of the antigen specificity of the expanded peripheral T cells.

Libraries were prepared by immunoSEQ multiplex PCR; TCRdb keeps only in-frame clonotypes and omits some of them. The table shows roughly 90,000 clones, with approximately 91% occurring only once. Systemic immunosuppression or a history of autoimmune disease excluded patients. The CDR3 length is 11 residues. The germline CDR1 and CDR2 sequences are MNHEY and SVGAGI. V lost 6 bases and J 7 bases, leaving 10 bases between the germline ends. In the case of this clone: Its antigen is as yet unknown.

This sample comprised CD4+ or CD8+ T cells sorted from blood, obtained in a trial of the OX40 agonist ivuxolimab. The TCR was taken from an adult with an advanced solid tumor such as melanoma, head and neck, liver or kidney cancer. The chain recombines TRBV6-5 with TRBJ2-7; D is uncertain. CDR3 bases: TGTGCCAGCAGCTCCCCCGGTGAGCAGTACTTC. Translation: CASSSPGEQYF.